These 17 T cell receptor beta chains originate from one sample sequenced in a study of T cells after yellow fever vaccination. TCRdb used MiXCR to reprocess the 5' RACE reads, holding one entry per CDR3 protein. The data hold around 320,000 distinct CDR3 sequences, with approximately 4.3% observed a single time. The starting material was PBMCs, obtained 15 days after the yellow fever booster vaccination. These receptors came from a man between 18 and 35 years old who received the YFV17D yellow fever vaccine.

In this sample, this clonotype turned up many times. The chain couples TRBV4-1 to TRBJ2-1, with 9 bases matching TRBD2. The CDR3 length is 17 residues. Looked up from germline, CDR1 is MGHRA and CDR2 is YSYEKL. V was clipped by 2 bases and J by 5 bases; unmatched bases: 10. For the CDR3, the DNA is TGCGCCAGCAGCCAACCTGGAAAGCGGGGGGCTCACAATGAGCAGTTCTTC. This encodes CASSQPGKRGAHNEQFF.

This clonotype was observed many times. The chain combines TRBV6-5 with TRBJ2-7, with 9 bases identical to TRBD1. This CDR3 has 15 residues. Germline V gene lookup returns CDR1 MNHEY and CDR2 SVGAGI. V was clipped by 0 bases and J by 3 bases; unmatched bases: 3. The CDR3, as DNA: TGTGCCAGCAGTTACTCCGGGACAGGGCGCTACGAGCAGTACTTC. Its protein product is CASSYSGTGRYEQYF.

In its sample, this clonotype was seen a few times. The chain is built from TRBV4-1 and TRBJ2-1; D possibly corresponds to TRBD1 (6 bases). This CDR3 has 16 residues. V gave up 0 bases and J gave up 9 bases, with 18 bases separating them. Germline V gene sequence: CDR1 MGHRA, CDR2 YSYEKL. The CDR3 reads CASSQDKKLGGAEQFF. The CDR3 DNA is TGCGCCAGCAGCCAAGATAAGAAACTTGGGGGCGCTGAGCAGTTCTTC.

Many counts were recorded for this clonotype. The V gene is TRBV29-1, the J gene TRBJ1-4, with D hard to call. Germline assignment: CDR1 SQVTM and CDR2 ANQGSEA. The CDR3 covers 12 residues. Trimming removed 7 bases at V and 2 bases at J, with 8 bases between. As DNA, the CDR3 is TGCAGCGCCCGTAATACTAATGAAAAACTGTTTTTT. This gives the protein CSARNTNEKLFF.

CDR3 nucleotides: TGTGCCAGCAGCAAGGACAGGGACGAGACCCAGTACTTC. This gives the protein CASSKDRDETQYF. This chain uses TRBV7-2 with TRBJ2-5, with TRBD1 matching over 8 bases. V gave up 5 bases and J gave up 5 bases; unmatched junction bases: 4. Looked up from germline, CDR1 is SGHTA and CDR2 is FQGNSA. The CDR3 sequence is 13 residues long.

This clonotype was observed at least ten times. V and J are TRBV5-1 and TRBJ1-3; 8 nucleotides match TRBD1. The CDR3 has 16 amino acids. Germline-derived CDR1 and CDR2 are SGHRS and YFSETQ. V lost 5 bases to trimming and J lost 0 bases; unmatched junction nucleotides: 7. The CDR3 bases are TGCGCCAGCAGACCGCAGGGGGCGAGCTCTGGAAACACCATATATTTT. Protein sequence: CASRPQGASSGNTIYF.

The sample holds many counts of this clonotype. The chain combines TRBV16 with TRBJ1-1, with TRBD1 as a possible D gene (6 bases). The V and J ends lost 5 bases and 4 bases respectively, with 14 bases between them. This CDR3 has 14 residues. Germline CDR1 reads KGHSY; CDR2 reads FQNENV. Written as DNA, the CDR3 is TGTGCCAGCAGCGCGCAGGGGCAAGGCACTGAAGCTTTCTTT. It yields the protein CASSAQGQGTEAFF.

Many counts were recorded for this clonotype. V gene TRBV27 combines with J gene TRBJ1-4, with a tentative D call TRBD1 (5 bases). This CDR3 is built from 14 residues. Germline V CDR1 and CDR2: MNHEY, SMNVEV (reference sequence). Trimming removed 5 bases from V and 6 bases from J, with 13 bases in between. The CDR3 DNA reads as TGTGCCAGCAGTCGACGAGGGGTGGATGAAAAACTGTTTTTT. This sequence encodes CASSRRGVDEKLFF.

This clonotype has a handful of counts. CDR3 coding DNA: TGTGCCAGCTCATCCGCGGACAGAAATCAGCCCCAGCATTTT. Its translation is CASSSADRNQPQHF. The chain recombines TRBV18 with TRBJ1-5, with TRBD1 as a possible D gene (6 bases). The CDR3 sequence is 14 residues long. Germline CDR1 KGHSH, CDR2 LQKENI. V was cut by 5 bases and J by 4 bases, with 12 bases left in between.

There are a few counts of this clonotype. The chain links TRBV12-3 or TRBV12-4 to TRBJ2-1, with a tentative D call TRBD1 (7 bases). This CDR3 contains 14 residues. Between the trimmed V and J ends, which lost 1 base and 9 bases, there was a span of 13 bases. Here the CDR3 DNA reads TGTGCCAGCAGTTTAGGCAGGGGGGTTGGTGAGCAGTTCTTC. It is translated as CASSLGRGVGEQFF.

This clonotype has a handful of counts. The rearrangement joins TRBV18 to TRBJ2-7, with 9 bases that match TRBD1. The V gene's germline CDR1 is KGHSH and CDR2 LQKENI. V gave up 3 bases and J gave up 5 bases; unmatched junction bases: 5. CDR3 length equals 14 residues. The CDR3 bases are TGTGCCAGCTCACCCCTACAGGGGGCCCACGAGCAGTACTTC. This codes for CASSPLQGAHEQYF.

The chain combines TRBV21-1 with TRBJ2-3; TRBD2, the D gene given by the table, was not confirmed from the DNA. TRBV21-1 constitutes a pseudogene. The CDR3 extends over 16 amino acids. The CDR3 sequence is CASSKRKRGSTDTQYF. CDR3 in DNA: TGTGCCAGCAGCAAAAGGAAGCGGGGGAGCACAGATACGCAGTATTTT.

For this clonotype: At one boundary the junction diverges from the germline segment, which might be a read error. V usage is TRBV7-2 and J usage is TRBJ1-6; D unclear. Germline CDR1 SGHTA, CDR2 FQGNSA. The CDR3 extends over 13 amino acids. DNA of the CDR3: TGTGCCAGCAGCGACACGGCAGGATCACCCCTCCCCTTT. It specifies CASSDTAGSPLPF.

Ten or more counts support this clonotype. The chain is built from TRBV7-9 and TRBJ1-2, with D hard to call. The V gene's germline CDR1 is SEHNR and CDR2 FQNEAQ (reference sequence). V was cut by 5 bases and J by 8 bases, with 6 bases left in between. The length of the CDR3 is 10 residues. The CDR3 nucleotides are TGTGCCAGCAGCCCAGTGGGCTACACCTTC. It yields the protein CASSPVGYTF.

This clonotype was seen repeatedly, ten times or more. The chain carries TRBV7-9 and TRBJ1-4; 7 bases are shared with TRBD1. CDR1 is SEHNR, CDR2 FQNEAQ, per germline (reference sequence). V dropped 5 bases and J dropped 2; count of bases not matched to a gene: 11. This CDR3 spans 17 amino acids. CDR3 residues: CASSDNGDRDTNEKLFF. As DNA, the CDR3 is TGTGCCAGCAGCGACAACGGTGACAGGGATACTAATGAAAAACTGTTTTTT.

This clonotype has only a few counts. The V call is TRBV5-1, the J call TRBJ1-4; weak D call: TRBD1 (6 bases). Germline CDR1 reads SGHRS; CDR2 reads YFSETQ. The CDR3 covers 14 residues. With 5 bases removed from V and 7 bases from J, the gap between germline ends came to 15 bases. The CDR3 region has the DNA TGCGCCAGCAGTCAACAGGGTTCCGGTGAAAAACTGTTTTTT. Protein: CASSQQGSGEKLFF. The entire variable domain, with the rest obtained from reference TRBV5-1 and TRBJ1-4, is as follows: KAGVTQTPRYLIKTRGQQVTLSCSPISGHRSVSWYQQTPGQGLQFLFEYFSETQRNKGNFPGRFSGRQFSNSRSEMNVSTLELGDSALYLCASSQQGSGEKLFFGSGTQLSVL.

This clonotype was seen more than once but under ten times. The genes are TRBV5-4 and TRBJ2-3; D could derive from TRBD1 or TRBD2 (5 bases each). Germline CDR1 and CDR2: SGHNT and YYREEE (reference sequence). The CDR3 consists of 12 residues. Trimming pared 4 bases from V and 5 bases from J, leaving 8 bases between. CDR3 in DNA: TGTGCCAGCAGCCGGGACGGAGATACGCAGTATTTT. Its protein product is CASSRDGDTQYF.